The 24 T cell receptor beta chains below were found in one sample sequenced in a study of spatial heterogeneity in lung cancer. TCRdb fed the 5' RACE reads into MiXCR, producing one record per CDR3 protein. The sample shows fewer than 30,000 distinct CDR3 sequences, over 7.5% of them seen only once. Time point defined: blood at routine non-recurrence follow-up after resection. The starting material was PBMCs, obtained at follow-up. The receptors were gathered from a male donor with early-stage non-small cell lung cancer.

This clonotype was recorded at least ten times. This sequence joins TRBV20-1 and TRBJ2-7; 8 bases map to TRBD1. From germline, CDR1 is DFQATT and CDR2 SNEGSKA (reference sequence). The V and J ends lost 5 bases and 0 bases, in that order; junction bases with no gene match: 3. This CDR3 comprises 13 residues. As DNA, the CDR3 is TGCAGTGCTGAAACAGGGGGCTCCTACGAGCAGTACTTC. It yields the protein CSAETGGSYEQYF.

By proportion, this clonotype is medium-sized. The CDR3 loop is CASSLVSRGTNTGELFF. CDR3 in DNA: TGTGCCAGCAGCTTAGTGTCGAGGGGGACGAACACCGGGGAGCTGTTTTTT. V is TRBV7-6 and J is TRBJ2-2; a weak D match, TRBD1 (6 bases). The CDR3 covers 17 residues. Deletions cut 1 base from V and 0 bases from J, with 12 bases between. Germline V gene data show CDR1 as SGHVS and CDR2 as FNYEAQ.

This clonotype has ten or more counts. This chain connects TRBV28 to TRBJ2-6; tentative D call: TRBD2 (6 bases). V was pared by 8 bases and J by 4 bases, with 12 bases between. Germline V CDR1 and CDR2: MDHEN, SYDVKM. CDR3 size: 14 residues. CDR3 amino acids: CASSRGSGANVLTF. The DNA of the CDR3 is TGTGCCAGCTCCCGGGGGAGCGGGGCCAACGTCCTGACTTTC. The whole variable domain, remainder taken from reference TRBV28 and TRBJ2-6, is DVKVTQSSRYLVKRTGEKVFLECVQDMDHENMFWYRQDPGLGLRLIYFSYDVKMKEKGDIPEGYSVSREKKERFSLILESASTNQTSMYLCASSRGSGANVLTFGAGSRLTVL.

This clonotype appeared many times. The gene calls are TRBV12-2 and TRBJ2-2; the D segment call TRBD1 is taken from the table without a DNA check. TRBV12-2 represents a pseudogene. This CDR3 spans 20 amino acids. CDR3 nucleotide sequence: TGTGCAAGTCGCTTAGAGGGACAGATGTCGTCTGAAGGAGGCACCGGGGAGCTGTTTTTT. Translating it yields CASRLEGQMSSEGGTGELFF.

This clonotype was counted ten times or more. V is TRBV28 and J is TRBJ2-5; 7 nucleotides agree with TRBD2. This CDR3 region has 15 residues. The trim removed 2 bases at V and 0 bases at J, leaving 3 bases unmatched. Germline V lookup: CDR1 MDHEN, CDR2 SYDVKM. The CDR3: CASSLGGGYQETQYF. The CDR3 DNA reads TGTGCCAGCAGTTTAGGCGGGGGATACCAAGAGACCCAGTACTTC.

This clonotype is labeled as large. The chain joins TRBV20-1 to TRBJ2-3, with 7 nucleotides matching TRBD2. Trimming removed 6 bases from V and 6 bases from J; junction bases left unmatched: 15. Looked up from germline, CDR1 is DFQATT and CDR2 is SNEGSKA (reference sequence). The CDR3 covers 15 residues. The CDR3 nucleotides are TGCAGTGCAGGTCCTCCCTCGCGGGGGAAGGATACGCAGTATTTT. It specifies CSAGPPSRGKDTQYF.

The table lists this clonotype with many counts. The rearrangement uses TRBV6-6 and TRBJ2-7; 9 nucleotides line up with TRBD1. Trimming at V came to 6 bases and at J to 1 base, leaving 4 bases not matched to a gene. The CDR3 runs to 14 residues. Germline assignment: CDR1 MNHNY and CDR2 SVGAGI (reference sequence). In nucleotides, the CDR3 is TGTGCCAGCAGCCGGGACAGGGTTTCCTACGAGCAGTACTTC. This encodes CASSRDRVSYEQYF.

With regard to this clonotype: Mismatch with germline at one junction end may stem from a read error. V is TRBV2 and J is TRBJ1-2; D perhaps matches TRBD1 (5 bases). CDR3 length equals 15 residues. Germline V lookup: CDR1 SNHLY, CDR2 FYNNEI. CDR3 sequence: CASSEAGAPNCGYTF. The CDR3 bases are TGTGCCAGCAGTGAAGCCGGGGCCCCTAACTGTGGCTACACCTTC.

This clonotype has at least ten counts. The DNA for the CDR3 is TGTGCCAGCAGTCCCTACAGGGAGGAAGAGACCCAGTACTTC. Protein: CASSPYREEETQYF. This chain links TRBV28 with TRBJ2-5, with D possibly called TRBD1 or TRBD2 (6 bases each). V gave up 5 bases and J gave up 3 bases, with 13 bases separating them. This CDR3 is 14 amino acids long. In germline, CDR1 is MDHEN, CDR2 SYDVKM.

This clonotype has at least ten counts. This chain links TRBV7-6 with TRBJ1-1, with D possibly being TRBD1 (5 bases). The CDR3 contains 14 residues. Trimming cost V 1 base and J 5 bases, with 11 bases left between them. Germline CDR1 reads SGHVS; CDR2 reads FNYEAQ. CDR3 DNA sequence: TGTGCCAGCAGCTTAGGGGGGGAAGGTACTGAAGCTTTCTTT. This sequence encodes CASSLGGEGTEAFF.

This chain uses TRBV20-1 with TRBJ2-7; D not certain. V lost 5 bases, J lost 5 bases, and 22 bases lay in between. CDR1 and CDR2 from the germline V gene are DFQATT and SNEGSKA (reference sequence). CDR3 length equals 15 residues. The CDR3 is CSAGWTSALENEQYF. For the CDR3, the DNA is TGCAGTGCTGGATGGACCAGCGCGCTAGAAAACGAGCAGTACTTC.

The V and J genes are TRBV15 and TRBJ1-5; D is uncertain. Germline values: CDR1 LNHNV, CDR2 YYDKDF (reference sequence). V was trimmed by 0 bases and J by 4 bases, leaving 7 bases between them. The CDR3 spans 14 residues. For the CDR3, the DNA is TGTGCCACCAGCAGAGAGGTGGATAATCAGCCCCAGCATTTT. Translated, it gives CATSREVDNQPQHF.

This clonotype has just a few counts. One end of the junction fails to match germline, which may point to a read error. The chain combines TRBV5-1 with TRBJ2-5; 14 bases are a match to TRBD2. The V gene's germline CDR1 is SGHRS and CDR2 YFSETQ. The CDR3 sequence is 16 residues long. The CDR3 protein is CASSPGLAGGPESQYF. The CDR3 DNA reads as TGCGCCAGCAGCCCTGGACTAGCGGGGGGCCCAGAGTCCCAGTACTTC.

This clonotype was detected many times. This chain's CDR3 is CASSSRQSSGANVLTF. The CDR3 nucleotides read TGTGCCAGCAGCTCTCGACAGAGCTCTGGGGCCAACGTCCTGACTTTC. The V call is TRBV5-6, the J call TRBJ2-6, with a tentative D call TRBD1 (5 bases). CDR1 SGHDT and CDR2 YYEEEE come from the germline V gene. The CDR3 contains 16 residues. V was clipped by 3 bases and J by 0 bases, with 10 bases between them.

The gene calls are TRBV20-1 and TRBJ2-7; D is perhaps TRBD1 (6 bases). Germline CDR1 reads DFQATT; CDR2 reads SNEGSKA (reference sequence). Trimming cost V 3 bases and J 2 bases, with 17 bases left between them. The CDR3 extends over 15 amino acids. The chain's CDR3 is CSASGGRGNAYEQYF. The CDR3 DNA reads as TGCAGTGCTAGCGGCGGCAGGGGCAATGCCTACGAGCAGTACTTC.

The rearrangement uses TRBV2 and TRBJ2-1, with 8 bases identical to TRBD2. This CDR3 spans 14 amino acids. V gave up 8 bases and J gave up 6 bases; unmatched junction bases: 9. Germline V gene lookup returns CDR1 SNHLY and CDR2 FYNNEI. As DNA, the CDR3 is TGTGCCAGCTTCGGACTAGCACGAGTCAATGAGCAGTTCTTC. Its translation is CASFGLARVNEQFF. Full variable domain (outside the CDR3, taken from reference TRBV2 and TRBJ2-1): EPEVTQTPSHQVTQMGQEVILRCVPISNHLYFYWYRQILGQKVEFLVSFYNNEISEKSEIFDDQFSVERPDGSNFTLKIRSTKLEDSAMYFCASFGLARVNEQFFGPGTRLTVL.

As to this clonotype: This sequence may be a read error, since a much larger clone differs from it by one base. Since no conserved phenylalanine or tryptophan closes the CDR3, a read error is the likely cause. The V call is TRBV6-6, the J call TRBJ2-7; D uncertain. Trimming removed 2 bases from V and 0 bases from J, with 5 bases in between. Germline V gives CDR1 MNHNY, CDR2 SVGAGI (reference sequence). This CDR3 spans 13 amino acids. Written as DNA, the CDR3 is TGTGCCAGCAGTTACGGGATCTCCTACGAGCAGTACCTC. This codes for CASSYGISYEQYL.

The CDR3 reads CAWTPGLAGTGELFF. The CDR3 DNA is TGTGCCTGGACCCCGGGACTAGCAGGCACCGGGGAGCTGTTTTTT. V is TRBV30 and J is TRBJ2-2, with 9 bases that match TRBD2. After removal of 4 bases from V and 4 bases from J, the junction contained 7 bases not matched to a gene. Looked up from germline, CDR1 is GTSNPN and CDR2 is SVGIG (reference sequence). This CDR3 has 15 amino acids.

This clonotype was observed at least ten times. The genes are TRBV6-6 and TRBJ1-1; no reliable D call. Trimming took off 5 bases at V and 1 base at J, with 14 bases between the two ends. The CDR3 is made up of 15 amino acids. Germline CDR1 is MNHNY and CDR2 is SVGAGI (reference sequence). The CDR3, as DNA: TGTGCCAGCAGTGACTACAATGGGAGGAACACTGAAGCTTTCTTT. The encoded protein is CASSDYNGRNTEAFF.

This clonotype was counted a few times. V gene TRBV12-5 combines with J gene TRBJ2-1; D remains unclear. V lost 7 bases and J lost 1, with 20 bases in between. The germline V gene has CDR1 LGHNT and CDR2 FRNRAP. The CDR3 sequence is 17 residues long. CDR3 in amino acids: CASVPGPPPGSYNEQFF. CDR3 in DNA: TGTGCTAGTGTGCCCGGCCCGCCCCCAGGTTCCTACAATGAGCAGTTCTTC.

The chain has TRBV6-6 and TRBJ2-7, with D possibly matching TRBD1 (6 bases). Between the trimmed V and J ends, which lost 6 bases and 2 bases, there was a span of 17 bases. Per germline, CDR1 MNHNY and CDR2 SVGAGI (reference sequence). This CDR3 is 15 amino acids long. The CDR3 sequence: CASSRQGHSPYEQYF. CDR3 bases: TGTGCCAGCAGCCGCCAGGGACACTCACCCTACGAGCAGTACTTC.

This clonotype appeared many times. The genes are TRBV4-3 and TRBJ2-2, with D possibly matching TRBD1 (5 bases). The CDR3 has 14 amino acids. V lost 6 bases and J lost 4, with 12 bases in between. CDR1 and CDR2 (germline): LGHNA, YSLEER. The CDR3 spells CASSFDSSTGELFF. CDR3 coding DNA: TGCGCCAGCAGTTTCGACAGTAGCACCGGGGAGCTGTTTTTT.

This clonotype was detected a few times. The V gene is TRBV28, the J gene TRBJ2-5; 11 bases map to TRBD2. CDR3 size: 16 residues. J was trimmed by 1 base and V by 4 bases; bases with no gene match: 5. Germline-derived CDR1 and CDR2 are MDHEN and SYDVKM. The CDR3 DNA follows: TGTGCCAGCAGTTCCCTAGCGGGGGGACTCCAAGAGACCCAGTACTTC. Translation: CASSSLAGGLQETQYF.

A note on this clonotype: A read error may account for a junction end that differs from germline. This chain uses TRBV5-6 with TRBJ2-7; 8 nucleotides agree with TRBD1. The germline V gene has CDR1 SGHDT and CDR2 YYEEEE. This CDR3 is built from 14 residues. The DNA of the CDR3 is TGTGCCAGCACCTTGGTACCAACAGGGGGTGAGCAGTACTTC. It specifies CASTLVPTGGEQYF.